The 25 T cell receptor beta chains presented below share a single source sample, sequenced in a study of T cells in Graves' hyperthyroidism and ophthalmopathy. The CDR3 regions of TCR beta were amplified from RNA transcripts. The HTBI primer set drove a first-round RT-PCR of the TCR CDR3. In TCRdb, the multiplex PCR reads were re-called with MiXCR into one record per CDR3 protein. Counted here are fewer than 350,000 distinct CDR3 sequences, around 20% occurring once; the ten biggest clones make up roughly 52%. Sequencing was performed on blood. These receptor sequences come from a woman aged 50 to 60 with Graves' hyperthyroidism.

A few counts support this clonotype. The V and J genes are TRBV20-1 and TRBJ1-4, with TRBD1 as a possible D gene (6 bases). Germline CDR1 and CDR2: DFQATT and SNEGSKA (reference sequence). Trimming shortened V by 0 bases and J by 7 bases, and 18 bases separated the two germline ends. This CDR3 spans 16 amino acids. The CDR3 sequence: CSAREAGRGWGEKLFF. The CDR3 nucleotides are TGCAGTGCTAGAGAAGCGGGCAGGGGCTGGGGTGAAAAACTGTTTTTT.

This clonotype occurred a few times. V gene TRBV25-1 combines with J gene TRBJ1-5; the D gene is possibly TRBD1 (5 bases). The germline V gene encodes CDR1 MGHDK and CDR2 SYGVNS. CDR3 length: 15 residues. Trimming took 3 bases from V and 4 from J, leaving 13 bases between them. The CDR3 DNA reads TGTGCCAGCAGTGATGGGGGAGGGATTAATCAGCCCCAGCATTTT. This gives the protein CASSDGGGINQPQHF.

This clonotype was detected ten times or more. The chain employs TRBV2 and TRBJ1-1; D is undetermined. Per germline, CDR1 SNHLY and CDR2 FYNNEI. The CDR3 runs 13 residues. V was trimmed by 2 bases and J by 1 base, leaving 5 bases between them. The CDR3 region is CASSEQANTEAFF. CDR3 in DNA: TGTGCCAGCAGTGAACAGGCGAACACTGAAGCTTTCTTT.

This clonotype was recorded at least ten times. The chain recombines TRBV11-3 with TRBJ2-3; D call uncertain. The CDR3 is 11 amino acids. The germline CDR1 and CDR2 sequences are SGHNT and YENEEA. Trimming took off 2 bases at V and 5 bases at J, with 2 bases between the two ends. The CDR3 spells CASSLQDTQYF. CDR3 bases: TGTGCCAGCAGCTTACAAGATACGCAGTATTTT.

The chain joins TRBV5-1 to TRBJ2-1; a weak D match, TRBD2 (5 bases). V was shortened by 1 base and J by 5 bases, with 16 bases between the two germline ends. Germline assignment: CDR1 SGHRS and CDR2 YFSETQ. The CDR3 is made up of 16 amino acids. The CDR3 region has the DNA TGCGCCAGCAGCTTGAAGCGGCTGAGAGATGACAATGAGCAGTTCTTC. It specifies CASSLKRLRDDNEQFF.

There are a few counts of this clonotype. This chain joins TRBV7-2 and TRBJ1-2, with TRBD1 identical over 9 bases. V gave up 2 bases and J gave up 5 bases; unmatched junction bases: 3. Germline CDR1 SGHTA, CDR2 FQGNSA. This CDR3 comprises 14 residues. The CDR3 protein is CASSLWDRAYGYTF. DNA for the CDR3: TGTGCCAGCAGCTTATGGGACAGGGCTTATGGCTACACCTTC.

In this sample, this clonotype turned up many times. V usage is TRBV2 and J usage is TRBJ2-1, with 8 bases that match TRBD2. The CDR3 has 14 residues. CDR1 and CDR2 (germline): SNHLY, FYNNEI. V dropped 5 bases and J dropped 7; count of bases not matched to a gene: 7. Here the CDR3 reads CASSSDGGGNEQFF. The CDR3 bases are TGTGCCAGCAGTTCTGACGGGGGGGGAAATGAGCAGTTCTTC. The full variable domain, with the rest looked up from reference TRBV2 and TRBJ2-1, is EPEVTQTPSHQVTQMGQEVILRCVPISNHLYFYWYRQILGQKVEFLVSFYNNEISEKSEIFDDQFSVERPDGSNFTLKIRSTKLEDSAMYFCASSSDGGGNEQFFGPGTRLTVL.

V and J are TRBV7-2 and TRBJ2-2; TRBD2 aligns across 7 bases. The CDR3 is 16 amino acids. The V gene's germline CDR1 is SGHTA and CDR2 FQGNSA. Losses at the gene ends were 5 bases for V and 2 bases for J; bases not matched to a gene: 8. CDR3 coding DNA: TGTGCCAGCAGCCTAATGGGGGGGTATAACACCGGGGAGCTGTTTTTT. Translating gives CASSLMGGYNTGELFF. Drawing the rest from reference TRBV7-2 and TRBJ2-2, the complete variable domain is GAGVSQSPSNKVTEKGKDVELRCDPISGHTALYWYRQSLGQGLEFLIYFQGNSAPDKSGLPSDRFSAERTGGSVSTLTIQRTQQEDSAVYLCASSLMGGYNTGELFFGEGSRLTVL.

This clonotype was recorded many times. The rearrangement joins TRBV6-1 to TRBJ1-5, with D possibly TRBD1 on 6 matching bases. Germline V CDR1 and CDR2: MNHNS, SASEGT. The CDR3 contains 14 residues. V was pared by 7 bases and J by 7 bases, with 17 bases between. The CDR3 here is CASKIMGAVQPQHF. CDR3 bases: TGTGCCAGCAAGATTATGGGGGCGGTGCAGCCCCAGCATTTT.

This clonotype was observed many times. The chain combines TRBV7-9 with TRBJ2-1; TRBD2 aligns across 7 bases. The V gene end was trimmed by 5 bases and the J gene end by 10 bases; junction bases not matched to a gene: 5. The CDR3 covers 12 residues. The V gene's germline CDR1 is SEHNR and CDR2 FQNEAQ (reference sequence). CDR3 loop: CASSKEAGEQFF. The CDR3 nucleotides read TGTGCCAGCAGCAAAGAAGCGGGAGAGCAGTTCTTC.

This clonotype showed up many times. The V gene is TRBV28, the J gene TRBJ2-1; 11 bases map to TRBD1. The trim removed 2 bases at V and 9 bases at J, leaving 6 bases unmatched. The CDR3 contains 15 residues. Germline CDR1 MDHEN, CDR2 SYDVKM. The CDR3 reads CASSLADRGRSEQFF. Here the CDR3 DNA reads TGTGCCAGCAGTTTAGCGGACAGGGGGCGCAGTGAGCAGTTCTTC.

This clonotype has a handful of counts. The CDR3 is CASRTATSGVLQWNEQFF. CDR3 nucleotides: TGTGCCAGCAGAACTGCGACTAGCGGGGTCCTTCAGTGGAATGAGCAGTTCTTC. The chain carries TRBV6-5 and TRBJ2-1; 11 nucleotides agree with TRBD2. CDR1 and CDR2 from the germline V gene are MNHEY and SVGAGI. This CDR3 spans 18 amino acids. With V trimmed by 6 bases and J by 7 bases, 17 bases remained unmatched.

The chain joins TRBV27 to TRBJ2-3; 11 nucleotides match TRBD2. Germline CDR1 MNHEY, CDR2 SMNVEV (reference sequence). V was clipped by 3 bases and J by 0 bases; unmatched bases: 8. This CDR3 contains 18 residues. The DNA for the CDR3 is TGTGCCAGCAGTTTTTTCACCGTAGCGGGAGGGAGCACAGATACGCAGTATTTT. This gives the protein CASSFFTVAGGSTDTQYF.

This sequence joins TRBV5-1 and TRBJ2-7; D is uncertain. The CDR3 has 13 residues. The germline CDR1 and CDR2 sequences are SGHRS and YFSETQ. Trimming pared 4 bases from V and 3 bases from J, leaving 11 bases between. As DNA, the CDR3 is TGCGCCAGCAGCGCGGACGGAGACTACGAGCAGTACTTC. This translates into CASSADGDYEQYF.

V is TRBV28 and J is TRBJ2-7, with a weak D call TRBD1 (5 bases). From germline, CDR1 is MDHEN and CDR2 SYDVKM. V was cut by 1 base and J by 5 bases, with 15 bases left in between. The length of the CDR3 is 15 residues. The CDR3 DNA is TGTGCCAGCAGTTTATCCGCAGGGTGGGCCCACGAGCAGTACTTC. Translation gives CASSLSAGWAHEQYF. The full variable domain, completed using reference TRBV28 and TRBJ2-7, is DVKVTQSSRYLVKRTGEKVFLECVQDMDHENMFWYRQDPGLGLRLIYFSYDVKMKEKGDIPEGYSVSREKKERFSLILESASTNQTSMYLCASSLSAGWAHEQYFGPGTRLTVT.

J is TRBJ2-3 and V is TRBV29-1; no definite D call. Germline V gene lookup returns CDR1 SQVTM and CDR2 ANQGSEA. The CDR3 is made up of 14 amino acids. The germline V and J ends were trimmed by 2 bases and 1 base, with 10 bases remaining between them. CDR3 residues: CSVEKSLGTDTQYF. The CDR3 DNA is TGCAGCGTTGAAAAGTCATTGGGCACAGATACGCAGTATTTT.

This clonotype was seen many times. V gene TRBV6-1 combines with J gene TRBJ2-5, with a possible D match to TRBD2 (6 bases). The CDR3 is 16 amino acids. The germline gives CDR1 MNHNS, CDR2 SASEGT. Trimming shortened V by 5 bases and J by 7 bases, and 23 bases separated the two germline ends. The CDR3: CASSYAGPSARGTQYF. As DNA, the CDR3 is TGTGCCAGCAGTTACGCGGGACCCTCGGCGAGGGGGACCCAGTACTTC.

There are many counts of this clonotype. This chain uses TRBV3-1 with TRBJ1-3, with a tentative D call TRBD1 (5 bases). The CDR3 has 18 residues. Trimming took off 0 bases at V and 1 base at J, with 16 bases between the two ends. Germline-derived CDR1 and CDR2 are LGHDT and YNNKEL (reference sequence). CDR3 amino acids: CASSQDLGVGGSGNTIYF. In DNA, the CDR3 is TGTGCCAGCAGCCAAGATTTGGGAGTGGGGGGATCTGGAAACACCATATATTTT.

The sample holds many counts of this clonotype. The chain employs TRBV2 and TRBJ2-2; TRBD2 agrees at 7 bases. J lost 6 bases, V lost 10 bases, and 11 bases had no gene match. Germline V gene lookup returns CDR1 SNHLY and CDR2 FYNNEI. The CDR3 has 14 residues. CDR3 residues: CATKGLGGAGELFF. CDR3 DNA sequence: TGTGCCACCAAAGGACTAGGAGGGGCCGGGGAGCTGTTTTTT.

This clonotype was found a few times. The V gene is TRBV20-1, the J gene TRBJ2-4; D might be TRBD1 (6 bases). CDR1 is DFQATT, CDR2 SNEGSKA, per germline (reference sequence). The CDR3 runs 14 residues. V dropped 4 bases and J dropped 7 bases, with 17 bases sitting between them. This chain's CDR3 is CSAIGIQGSNIQYF. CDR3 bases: TGCAGTGCTATAGGGATACAGGGCTCGAACATTCAGTACTTC.

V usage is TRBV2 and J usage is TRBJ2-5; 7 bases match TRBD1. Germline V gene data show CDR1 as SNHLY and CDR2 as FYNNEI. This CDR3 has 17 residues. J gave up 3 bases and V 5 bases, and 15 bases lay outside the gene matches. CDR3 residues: CASSWTDRDSEEETQYF. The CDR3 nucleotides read TGTGCCAGCAGTTGGACGGACCGGGACAGTGAAGAAGAGACCCAGTACTTC.

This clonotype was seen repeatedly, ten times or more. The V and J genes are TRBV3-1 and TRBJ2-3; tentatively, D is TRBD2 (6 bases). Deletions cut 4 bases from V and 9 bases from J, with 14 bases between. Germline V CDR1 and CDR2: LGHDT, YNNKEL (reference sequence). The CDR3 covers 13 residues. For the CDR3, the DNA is TGTGCCAGCAGCCCCCGGAGGGTTGGAACGCAGTATTTT. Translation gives CASSPRRVGTQYF.

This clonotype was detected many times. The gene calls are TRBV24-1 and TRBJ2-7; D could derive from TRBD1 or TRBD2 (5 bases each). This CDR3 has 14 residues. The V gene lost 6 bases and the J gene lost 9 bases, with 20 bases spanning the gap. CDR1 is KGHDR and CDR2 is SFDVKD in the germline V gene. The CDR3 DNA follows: TGTGCCACCAGTCCCTTGGGACGGATCAGTGGGCAGTACTTC. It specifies CATSPLGRISGQYF.

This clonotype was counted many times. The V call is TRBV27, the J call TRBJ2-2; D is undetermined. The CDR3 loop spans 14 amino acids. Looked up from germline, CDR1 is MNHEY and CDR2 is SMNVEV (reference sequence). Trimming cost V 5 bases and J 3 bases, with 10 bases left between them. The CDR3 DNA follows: TGTGCCAGCAGTGCCCGGCCGGACACCGGGGAGCTGTTTTTT. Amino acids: CASSARPDTGELFF.

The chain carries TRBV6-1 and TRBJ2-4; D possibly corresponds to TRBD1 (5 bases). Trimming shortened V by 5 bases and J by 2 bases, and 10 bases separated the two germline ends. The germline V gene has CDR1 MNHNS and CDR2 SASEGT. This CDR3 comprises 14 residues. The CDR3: CASSSRVTKNIQYF. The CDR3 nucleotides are TGTGCCAGCAGTTCCAGGGTGACCAAAAACATTCAGTACTTC.